This T cell receptor (beta chain) was documented in a study of T cell responses to AZD1222 COVID-19 vaccine. Whole-study findings and limits: It was only after the peak T cell response that any repertoires were sampled. Most donors were white British, females outnumbered males, and clonal diversity was possibly underestimated. As reported, nearly half of all spike-specific TCRs target variant regions that are unmutated.

Second-dose groups at about 4 or about 12 weeks were pooled. Regarding this clone: The antigen is undetermined.

Libraries were prepared by immunoSEQ multiplex PCR; TCRdb keeps only in-frame clonotypes and omits some of them. The profile shows some 250,000 clones, almost 95% of them singletons. Germline V gene lookup returns CDR1 LNHDA and CDR2 SQIVND (reference sequence). The V and J ends lost 1 base and 3 bases respectively, with 6 bases between them. CDR3 length: 13 amino acids. The sample was peripheral blood, taken 28 days after the second AZD1222 dose. The rearrangement joins TRBV19 to TRBJ1-2, with a tentative D call TRBD1 (5 bases). This TCR was sampled from an adult who received the AZD1222 COVID-19 vaccine. Here the CDR3 DNA reads TGTGCCAGTAGTATAGCAGGGTACTATGGCTACACCTTC. Its translation is CASSIAGYYGYTF.